This is a list of T cell receptor beta chains from one sample in a study of shared clonotypes between healthy human individuals. Produced via immunoSEQ multiplex PCR; TCRdb's table is partial and in-frame only. This table has approximately 1,000,000 clones, around 78% appearing once. The material sequenced was memory CD4+ T cells from PBMCs. These receptors were obtained from a young man in good health. Some clones in this sample may be carry-over from other donors' samples. CDR3s include the opening cysteine and the closing phenylalanine or tryptophan. D genes are given only for firm matches. The size entry is marked missing in some rows and otherwise reads once, few, many or a size class.

>TRBD2|TRBJ2-5|few|TRBV7-9
TGTGCCAGCAGCTTCCCGGGACTAGCGGGAGGTCGAGAGACCCAGTACTTC
CASSFPGLAGGRETQYF
>.|TRBJ2-5|.|TRBV5-4
TGTGCCAGCAGCTCGACCAGGGAGACCCAGTACTTC
CASSSTRETQYF
>.|TRBJ2-1|.|TRBV10-3
TGTGCCACCCAAGATTTCAGGCGCAGCTCCTACAATGAGCAGTTCTTC
CATQDFRRSSYNEQFF
>TRBD1|TRBJ2-1|few|TRBV28
TGTGCCAGCAGACTAGACAGGGTCCATGAGCAGTTCTTC
CASRLDRVHEQFF
>.|TRBJ2-1|.|TRBV21-1
TGTGCCAGCAGCACGCCCAAGACGAGGGCCGGGAGGGCCCTTAGGAGTTACAATGAGCAGTTCTTC
CASSTPKTRAGRALRSYNEQFF
>TRBD1|TRBJ2-3|.|TRBV7-2
TGTGCCAGCAGCCTCCGGACAGGGGGCGATACGCAGTATTTT
CASSLRTGGDTQYF
>TRBD1|TRBJ1-1|.|TRBV7-9
TGTGCCAGCAGCTCGAACAGGGGAGGTTACACTGAAGCTTTCTTT
CASSSNRGGYTEAFF
>.|TRBJ2-5|.|TRBV2
TGTGCCAGCACGAGCCAGAGGGCCTGGGAGACCCAGTACTTC
CASTSQRAWETQYF
>.|TRBJ2-5|.|TRBV7-2
TGTGCCAGCAGCCTTTTACGGGAGACCCAGTACTTC
CASSLLRETQYF
>TRBD1|TRBJ2-5|.|TRBV5-1
TGCGCCAGCAGCTTTAGCCAGGGGGCTAGTAATCGTGGAGAGACCCAGTACTTC
CASSFSQGASNRGETQYF
>TRBD1|TRBJ1-2|.|TRBV6-1
TGTGCCAGCAGCTCACAGGGGGCGCTTTATGGCTACACCTTC
CASSSQGALYGYTF
>TRBD1|TRBJ1-4|.|TRBV15
TGTGCCACCAGCACCCGACAGGGGGCTGGGGAAAAACTGTTTTTT
CATSTRQGAGEKLFF
>.|TRBJ1-3|.|TRBV4-1
TGCGCCAGCAGCCATCAGGGTGTTGGAAACACCATATATTTT
CASSHQGVGNTIYF
>TRBD2|TRBJ2-3|.|TRBV9
TGTGCCAGCAGCATAACTGGCGGGAGAGCAGATACGCAGTATTTT
CASSITGGRADTQYF
>.|TRBJ2-5|.|TRBV28
TGTGCCAGCAGTACCCGAAAGGGACACCTTCAAGAGACCCAGTACTTC
CASSTRKGHLQETQYF
>.|TRBJ1-1|few|TRBV10-3
TGTGCCAACTCCGAGGAGTCAGCTGAAGCTTTCTTT
CANSEESAEAFF
>.|TRBJ1-2|.|TRBV27
TGTGCCAGCAGTTTAGGGTCGGACGGGGGACTCGACTATGGCTACACCTTC
CASSLGSDGGLDYGYTF
>TRBD1|TRBJ2-7|.|TRBV28
TGTGCCAGCAGGACGGACAGGGGCCCCTACGAGCAGTACTTC
CASRTDRGPYEQYF
>.|TRBJ2-1|.|TRBV5-1
TGCGCCAGCAGCTCCCTAGGATACAATGAGCAGTTCTTC
CASSSLGYNEQFF
>TRBD1|TRBJ2-2|.|TRBV2
TGTGCCAGCAGTGAATGGGGACAGGGGCTCGACGGGGAGCTGTTTTTT
CASSEWGQGLDGELFF
>.|TRBJ2-2|.|TRBV5-1
TGCGCCAGCAGGTCAGATCCGAACACCGGGGAGCTGTTTTTT
CASRSDPNTGELFF
>.|TRBJ2-2|.|TRBV2
TGTGCCAGCAGCACCGACAACACCGGGGAGCTGTTTTTT
CASSTDNTGELFF
>TRBD1|TRBJ1-2|.|TRBV9
TGTGCCAGCAGCGCCGGGACAGGGCGGTCCTATGGCTACGCCTTC
CASSAGTGRSYGYAF
>.|TRBJ2-3|.|TRBV30
TGTGCCTGGGAGGCGTCAGGGGTGGATACGCAGTATTTT
CAWEASGVDTQYF
>.|TRBJ1-2|.|TRBV14
TGTGCCAGCAGCCAAGATCGACAGAGCTATGGCTACACCTTC
CASSQDRQSYGYTF
>.|TRBJ1-1|few|TRBV14
TGTGCCAGCAGCCTTCTCGGGGGGACCACTGAAGCTTTCTTT
CASSLLGGTTEAFF
>.|TRBJ1-5|.|TRBV6-1
TGTGCCAGCAGTGATACCTCCTCGCAGCCGTATAGCAATCAGCCCCAGCATTTT
CASSDTSSQPYSNQPQHF
>TRBD2|TRBJ2-3|few|TRBV6-5
TGTGCCAGCAGTTACTCCGGGGGGTATACGCAGTATTTT
CASSYSGGYTQYF
>.|TRBJ2-1|once|TRBV27
TGTGCCAGCATGAACGGGGGTAATGAGCAGTTCTTC
CASMNGGNEQFF
>.|TRBJ1-1|once|TRBV20-1
TGCAGCTGGGGGGCTAACACTGAAGCTTTCTTT
CSWGANTEAFF
>.|TRBJ1-2|.|TRBV5-5
TGTGCCAGCAGCTTAGGGACAAGCTATGGCTACACCTTC
CASSLGTSYGYTF
>TRBD2|TRBJ2-1|.|TRBV6-5
TGTGCCAGCAGTTACTCACTAGCGGATATAAACAATGAGCAGTTCTTC
CASSYSLADINNEQFF
>.|TRBJ2-5|.|TRBV15
TGTGCCACCAGTAAGGACTACGCCCAAGAGACCCAGTACTTC
CATSKDYAQETQYF
>.|TRBJ2-7|once|TRBV28
TGTGCCAGCACCCTATCCTACGAGCAGTACTTC
CASTLSYEQYF
>TRBD2|TRBJ2-1|.|TRBV7-3
TGTGCCAGCAGACGGACTAGCGGACCCTACAATGAGCAGTTCTTC
CASRRTSGPYNEQFF
>.|TRBJ2-5|.|TRBV5-1
TGCGCCAGCAGCGGGGGGTCCCACCAAGAGACCCAGTACTTC
CASSGGSHQETQYF
>TRBD2|TRBJ2-1|.|TRBV27
TGTGCCAGCAGTTTATGGTTAGGCCGTCTAGCGGGAGGGCATGAGCAGTTCTTC
CASSLWLGRLAGGHEQFF
>.|TRBJ2-5|.|TRBV15
TGTGCCACCAGCAGAGATCGGGCAGGGCGAGAGACCCAGTACTTC
CATSRDRAGRETQYF
>.|TRBJ1-4|.|TRBV9
TGTGCCAGCAGCGCCCAGGGTGTCGGCGAAAAACTGTTTTTT
CASSAQGVGEKLFF
>.|TRBJ2-7|.|TRBV9
TGTGCCAGCAGCCTTAGTGGGACATATTCCCACGAGCAGTACTTC
CASSLSGTYSHEQYF
>.|TRBJ1-2|few|TRBV18
TGTGCCAGCTCCCTGGACACGGTCTATGGCTACACCTTC
CASSLDTVYGYTF
>.|TRBJ1-5|.|TRBV4-1
TGCGCCAGCAGCCAAGGGCAGGGAAATCAGCCCCAGCATTTT
CASSQGQGNQPQHF
>TRBD1|TRBJ1-1|.|TRBV4-1
TGCGCCAGCAGCCTCCCACGGACAGGGGTTTTTACGAACACTGAAGCTTTCTTT
CASSLPRTGVFTNTEAFF
>.|TRBJ2-5|once|TRBV11-3
TGTGCCAGCAGCTTAGGATGGGGGGAAGAGACCCAGTACTTC
CASSLGWGEETQYF